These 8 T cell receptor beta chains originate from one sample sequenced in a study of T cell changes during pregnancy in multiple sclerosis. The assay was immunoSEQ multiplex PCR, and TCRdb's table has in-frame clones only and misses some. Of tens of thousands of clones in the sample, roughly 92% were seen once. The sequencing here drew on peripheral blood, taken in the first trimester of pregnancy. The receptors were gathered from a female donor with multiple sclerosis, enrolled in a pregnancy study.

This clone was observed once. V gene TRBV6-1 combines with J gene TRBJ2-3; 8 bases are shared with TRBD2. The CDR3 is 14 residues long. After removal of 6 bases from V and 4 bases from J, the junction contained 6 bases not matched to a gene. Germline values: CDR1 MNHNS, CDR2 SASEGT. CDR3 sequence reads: CASSLSGVADTQYF. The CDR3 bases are TGTGCCAGCAGCCTTAGCGGGGTGGCAGATACGCAGTATTTT.

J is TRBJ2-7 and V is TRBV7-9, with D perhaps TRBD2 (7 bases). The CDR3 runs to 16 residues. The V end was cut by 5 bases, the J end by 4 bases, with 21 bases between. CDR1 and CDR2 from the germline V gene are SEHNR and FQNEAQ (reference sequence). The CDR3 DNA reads TGTGCCAGCAGCATATCACGGGGGGCCCGAGGGTACGAGCAGTACTTC. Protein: CASSISRGARGYEQYF.

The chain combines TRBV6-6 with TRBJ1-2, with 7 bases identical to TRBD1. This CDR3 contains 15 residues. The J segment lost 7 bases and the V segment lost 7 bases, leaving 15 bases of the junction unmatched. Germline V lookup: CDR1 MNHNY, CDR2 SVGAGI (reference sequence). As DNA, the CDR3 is TGTGCCAGCACTGACACCGACAGGGTTCAGGGTGGCTACACCTTC. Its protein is CASTDTDRVQGGYTF.

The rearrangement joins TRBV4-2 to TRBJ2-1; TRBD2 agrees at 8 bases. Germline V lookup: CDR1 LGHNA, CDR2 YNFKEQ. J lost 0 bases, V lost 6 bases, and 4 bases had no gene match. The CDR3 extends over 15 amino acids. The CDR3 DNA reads TGTGCCAGCAGAGGACTAGCCAGCTCCTACAATGAGCAGTTCTTC. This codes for CASRGLASSYNEQFF.

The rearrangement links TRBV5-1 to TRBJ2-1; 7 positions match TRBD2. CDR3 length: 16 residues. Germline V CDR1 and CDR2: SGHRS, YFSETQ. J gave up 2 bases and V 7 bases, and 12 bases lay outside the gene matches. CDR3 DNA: TGCGCCAGCCGACTCCAAAAGCGGGGACCCTACAATGAGCAGTTCTTC. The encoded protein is CASRLQKRGPYNEQFF.

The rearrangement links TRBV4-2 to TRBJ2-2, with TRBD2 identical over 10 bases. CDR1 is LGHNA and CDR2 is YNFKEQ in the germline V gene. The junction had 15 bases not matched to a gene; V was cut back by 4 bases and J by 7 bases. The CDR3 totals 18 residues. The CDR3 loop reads CASSLPASAGGQNGELFF. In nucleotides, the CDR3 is TGTGCCAGCAGCCTCCCAGCCTCAGCGGGGGGGCAGAACGGGGAGCTGTTTTTT.

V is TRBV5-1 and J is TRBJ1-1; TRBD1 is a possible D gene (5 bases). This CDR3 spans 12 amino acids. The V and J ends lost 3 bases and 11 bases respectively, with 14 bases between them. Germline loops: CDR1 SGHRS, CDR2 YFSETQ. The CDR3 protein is CASSSKQVTAFF. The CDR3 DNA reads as TGCGCCAGCAGCTCAAAACAGGTTACGGCTTTCTTT. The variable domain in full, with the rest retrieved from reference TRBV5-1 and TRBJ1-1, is KAGVTQTPRYLIKTRGQQVTLSCSPISGHRSVSWYQQTPGQGLQFLFEYFSETQRNKGNFPGRFSGRQFSNSRSEMNVSTLELGDSALYLCASSSKQVTAFFGQGTRLTVV.

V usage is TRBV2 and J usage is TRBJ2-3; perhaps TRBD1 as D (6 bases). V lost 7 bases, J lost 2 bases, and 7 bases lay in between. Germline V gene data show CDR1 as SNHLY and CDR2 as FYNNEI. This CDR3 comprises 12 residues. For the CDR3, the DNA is TGTGCCAGCAAGGGGGACACAGATACGCAGTATTTT. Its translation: CASKGDTDTQYF.